This T cell receptor (beta chain) derives from a study of stem cell transplantation in POMP-related autoinflammatory disease. Study details: DNA chimerism showed 100% graft donor engraftment of neutrophils and platelets through one year.

TCRdb's copy holds only in-frame clones and misses some; the assay was immunoSEQ multiplex PCR. Here the sample spans approximately 4,900 clones, about 92% being singletons. The sample consisted of CD8+ T cells from PBMCs, taken after stem cell transplantation. The sequence came from a human patient with POMP-related autoinflammation and immune dysregulation (PRAID). A subset of T cells may come from the graft donor.

The CDR3 sequence: CASSLVPAGRETQYF. The CDR3 bases are TGTGCCAGCAGCTTAGTCCCGGCGGGACGAGAGACCCAGTACTTC. The chain combines TRBV7-9 with TRBJ2-5; perhaps TRBD2 as D (6 bases). Trimming cost V 1 base and J 4 bases, with 13 bases left between them. The CDR3 length is 15 residues. The germline CDR1 and CDR2 sequences are SEHNR and FQNEAQ (reference sequence).